This entry describes one T cell receptor beta chain. Original methodology: Reference gene primer amplification yielded estimated nucleated cell counts. TCRdb's table, derived via immunoSEQ multiplex PCR, lists solely in-frame clones and lacks some. The DNA gave D and trimming, while V, J and clone size come from that table. The data hold some 250,000 clones, with around four fifths observed a single time. J was trimmed by 1 base and V by 4 bases; bases with no gene match: 8. This CDR3 spans 16 amino acids. Looked up from germline, CDR1 is SNHLY and CDR2 is FYNNEI. The sample is drawn from a study of blood T cell repertoires in COVID-19.

The specimen sequenced was peripheral blood. The chain couples TRBV2 to TRBJ2-3; 7 nucleotides line up with TRBD2. The sequence was collected from a man aged 25 to 40 who had recovered from COVID-19. The CDR3 protein is CASSVRASGRTDTQYF. The CDR3 bases are TGTGCCAGCAGTGTTCGGGCTAGCGGACGCACAGATACGCAGTATTTT.